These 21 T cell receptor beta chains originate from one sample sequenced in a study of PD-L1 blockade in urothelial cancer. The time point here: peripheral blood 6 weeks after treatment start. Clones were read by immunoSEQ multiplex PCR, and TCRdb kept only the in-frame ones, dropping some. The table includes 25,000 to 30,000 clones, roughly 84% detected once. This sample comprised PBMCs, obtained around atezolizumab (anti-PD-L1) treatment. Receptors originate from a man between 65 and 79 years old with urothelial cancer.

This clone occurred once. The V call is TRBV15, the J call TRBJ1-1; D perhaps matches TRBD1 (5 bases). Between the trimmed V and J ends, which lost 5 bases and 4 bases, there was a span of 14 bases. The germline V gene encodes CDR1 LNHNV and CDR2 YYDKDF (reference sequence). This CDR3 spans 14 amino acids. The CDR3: CATSSALGPTEAFF. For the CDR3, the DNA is TGTGCCACCAGCTCCGCGTTGGGGCCCACTGAAGCTTTCTTT.

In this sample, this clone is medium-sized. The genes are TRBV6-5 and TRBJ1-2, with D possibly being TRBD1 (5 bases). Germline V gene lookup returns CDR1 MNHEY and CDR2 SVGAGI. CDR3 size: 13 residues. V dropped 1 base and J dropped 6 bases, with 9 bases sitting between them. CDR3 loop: CASSYFQGNGYTF. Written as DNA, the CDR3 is TGTGCCAGCAGTTACTTTCAGGGAAATGGCTACACCTTC.

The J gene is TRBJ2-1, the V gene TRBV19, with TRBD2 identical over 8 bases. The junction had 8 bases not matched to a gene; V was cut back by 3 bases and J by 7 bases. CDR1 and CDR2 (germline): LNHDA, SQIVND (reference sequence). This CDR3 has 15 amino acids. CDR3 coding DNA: TGTGCCAGTAGTATTATGAGCGGGAGTGGAAATGAGCAGTTCTTC. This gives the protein CASSIMSGSGNEQFF.

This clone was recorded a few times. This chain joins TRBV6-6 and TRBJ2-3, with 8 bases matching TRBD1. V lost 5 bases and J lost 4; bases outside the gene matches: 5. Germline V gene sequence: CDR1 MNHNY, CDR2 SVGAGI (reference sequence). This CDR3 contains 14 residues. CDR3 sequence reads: CASSTGQGADTQYF. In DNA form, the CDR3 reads TGTGCCAGCAGTACCGGACAGGGAGCAGATACGCAGTATTTT.

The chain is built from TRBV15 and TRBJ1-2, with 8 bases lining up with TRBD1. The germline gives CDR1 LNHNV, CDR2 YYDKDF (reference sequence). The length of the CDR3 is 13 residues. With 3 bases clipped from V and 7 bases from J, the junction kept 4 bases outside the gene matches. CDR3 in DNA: TGTGCCACCAGCAGTCGGACAGGGTCTGGCTACACCTTC. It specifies CATSSRTGSGYTF. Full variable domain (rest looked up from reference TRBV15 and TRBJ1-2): DAMVIQNPRYQVTQFGKPVTLSCSQTLNHNVMYWYQQKSSQAPKLLFHYYDKDFNNEADTPDNFQSRRPNTSFCFLDIRSPGLGDTAMYLCATSSRTGSGYTFGSGTRLTVV.

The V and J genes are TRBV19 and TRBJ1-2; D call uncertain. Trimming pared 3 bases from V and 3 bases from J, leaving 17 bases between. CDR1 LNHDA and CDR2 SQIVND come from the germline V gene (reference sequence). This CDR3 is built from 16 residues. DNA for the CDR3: TGTGCCAGTAGTATTATCGGGGAGGGAATGGACTATGGCTACACCTTC. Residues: CASSIIGEGMDYGYTF.

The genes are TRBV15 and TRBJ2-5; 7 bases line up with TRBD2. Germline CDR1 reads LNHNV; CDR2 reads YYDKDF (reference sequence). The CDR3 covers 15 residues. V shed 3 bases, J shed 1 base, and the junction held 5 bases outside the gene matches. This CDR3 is CATSRGGQGQETQYF. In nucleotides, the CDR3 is TGTGCCACCAGCAGGGGAGGGCAGGGCCAAGAGACCCAGTACTTC.

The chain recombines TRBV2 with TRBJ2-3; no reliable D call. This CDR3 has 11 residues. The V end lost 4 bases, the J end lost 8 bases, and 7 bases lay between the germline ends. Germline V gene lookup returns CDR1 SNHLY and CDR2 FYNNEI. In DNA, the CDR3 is TGTGCCAGCAGTGCTACGGGTACGCAGTATTTT. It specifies CASSATGTQYF.

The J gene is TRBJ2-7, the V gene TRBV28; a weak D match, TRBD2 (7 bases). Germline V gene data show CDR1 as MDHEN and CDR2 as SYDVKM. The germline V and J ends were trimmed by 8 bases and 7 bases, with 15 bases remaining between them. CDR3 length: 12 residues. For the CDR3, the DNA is TGTGCCAGCGTGGGGGGGGCGAGGGAGCAGTACTTC. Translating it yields CASVGGAREQYF.

Written as DNA, the CDR3 is TGTGCCAGCAGGGGGCAGGGTATTACCTACGAGCAGTACTTC. Encoded protein: CASRGQGITYEQYF. The chain uses TRBV6-5 and TRBJ2-5; TRBD1 is a possible D gene (5 bases). The closer fit of TRBJ2-7 to the DNA end suggests the J call may be wrong. The CDR3 has 14 residues. Germline-derived CDR1 and CDR2 are MNHEY and SVGAGI.

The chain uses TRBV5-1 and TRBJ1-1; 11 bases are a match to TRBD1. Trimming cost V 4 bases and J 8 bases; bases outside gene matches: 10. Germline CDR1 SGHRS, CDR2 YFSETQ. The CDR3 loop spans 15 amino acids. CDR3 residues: CASSRHGQGAPEAFF. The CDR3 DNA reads TGCGCCAGCAGCAGACACGGACAGGGGGCCCCCGAAGCTTTCTTT.

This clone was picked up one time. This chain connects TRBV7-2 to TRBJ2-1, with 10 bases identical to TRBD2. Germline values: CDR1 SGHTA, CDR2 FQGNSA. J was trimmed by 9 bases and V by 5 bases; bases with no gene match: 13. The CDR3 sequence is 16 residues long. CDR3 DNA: TGTGCCAGCAGCCTCCAAGGACTAGCGGTAAGCCTTGAGCAGTTCTTC. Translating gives CASSLQGLAVSLEQFF.

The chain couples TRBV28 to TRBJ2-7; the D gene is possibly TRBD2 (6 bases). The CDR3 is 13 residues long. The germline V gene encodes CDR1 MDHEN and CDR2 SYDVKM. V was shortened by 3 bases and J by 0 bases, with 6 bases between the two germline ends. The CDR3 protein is CASSLGGSYEQYF. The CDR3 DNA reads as TGTGCCAGCAGTTTGGGAGGCTCCTACGAGCAGTACTTC.

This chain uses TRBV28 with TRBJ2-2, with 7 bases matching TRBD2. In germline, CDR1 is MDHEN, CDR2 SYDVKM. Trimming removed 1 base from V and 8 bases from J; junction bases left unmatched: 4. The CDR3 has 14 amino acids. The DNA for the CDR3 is TGTGCCAGCAGTTTATCGGCGGGGGTTGGGGAGCTGTTTTTT. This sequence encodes CASSLSAGVGELFF.

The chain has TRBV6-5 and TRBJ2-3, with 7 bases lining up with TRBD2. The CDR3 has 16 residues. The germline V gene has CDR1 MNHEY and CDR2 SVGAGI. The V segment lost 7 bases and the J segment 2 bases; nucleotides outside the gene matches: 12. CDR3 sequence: CASNYGLGLTTDTQYF. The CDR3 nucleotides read TGTGCCAGCAATTATGGACTAGGGTTGACCACAGATACGCAGTATTTT.

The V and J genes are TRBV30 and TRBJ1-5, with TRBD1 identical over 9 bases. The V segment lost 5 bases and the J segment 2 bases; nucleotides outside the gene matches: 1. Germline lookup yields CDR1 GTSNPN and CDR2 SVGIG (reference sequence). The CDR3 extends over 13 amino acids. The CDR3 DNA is TGTGCCTGGGGGACAGGGCGCAATCAGCCCCAGCATTTT. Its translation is CAWGTGRNQPQHF.

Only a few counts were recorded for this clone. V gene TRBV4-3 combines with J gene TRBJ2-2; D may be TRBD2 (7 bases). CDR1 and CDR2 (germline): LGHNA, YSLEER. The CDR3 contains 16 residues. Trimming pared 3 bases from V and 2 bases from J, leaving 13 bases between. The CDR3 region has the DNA TGCGCCAGCAGCCAGGGAGGGGGAAGTAACACCGGGGAGCTGTTTTTT. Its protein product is CASSQGGGSNTGELFF.

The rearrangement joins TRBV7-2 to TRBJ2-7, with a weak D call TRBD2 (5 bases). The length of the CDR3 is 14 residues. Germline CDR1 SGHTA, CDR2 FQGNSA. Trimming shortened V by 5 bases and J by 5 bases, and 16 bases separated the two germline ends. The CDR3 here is CASSTGDSADEQYF. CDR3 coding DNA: TGTGCCAGCAGCACCGGGGATAGCGCGGACGAGCAGTACTTC.

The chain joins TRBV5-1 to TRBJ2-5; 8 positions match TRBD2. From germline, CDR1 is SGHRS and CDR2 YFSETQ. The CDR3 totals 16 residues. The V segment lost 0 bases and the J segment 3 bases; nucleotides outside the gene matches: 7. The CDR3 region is CASSLAGTGGEETQYF. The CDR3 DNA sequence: TGCGCCAGCAGCTTGGCCGGAACGGGAGGGGAAGAGACCCAGTACTTC.

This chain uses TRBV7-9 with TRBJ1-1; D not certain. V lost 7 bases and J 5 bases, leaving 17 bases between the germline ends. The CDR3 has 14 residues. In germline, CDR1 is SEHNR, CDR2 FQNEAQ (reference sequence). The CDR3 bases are TGTGCCAGCAACACAGCAGTAGGCGGGACTGAAGCTTTCTTT. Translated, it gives CASNTAVGGTEAFF.

CDR3 sequence (DNA): TGCACCAGCAGCCACCCTCGGCCACTAGCGGGGGGCCACAATGAGCAGTTCTTC. This translates into CTSSHPRPLAGGHNEQFF. The V call is TRBV1, the J call TRBJ2-1; whether TRBD2, the table's D call, matches the DNA was not checked. TRBV1 is termed a pseudogene. This CDR3 comprises 18 residues.